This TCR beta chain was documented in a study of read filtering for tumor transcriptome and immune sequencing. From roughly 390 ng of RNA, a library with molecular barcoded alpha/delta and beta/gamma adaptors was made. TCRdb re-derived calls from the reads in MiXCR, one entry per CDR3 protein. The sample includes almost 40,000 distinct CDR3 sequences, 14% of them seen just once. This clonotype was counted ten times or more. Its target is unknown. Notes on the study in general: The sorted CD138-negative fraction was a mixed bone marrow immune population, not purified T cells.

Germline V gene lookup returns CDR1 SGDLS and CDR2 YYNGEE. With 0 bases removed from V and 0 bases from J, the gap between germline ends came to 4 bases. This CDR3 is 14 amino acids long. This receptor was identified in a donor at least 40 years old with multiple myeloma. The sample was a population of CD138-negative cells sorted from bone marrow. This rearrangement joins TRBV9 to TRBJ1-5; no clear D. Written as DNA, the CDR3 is TGTGCCAGCAGCGTAGAGGGTAGCAATCAGCCCCAGCATTTT. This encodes CASSVEGSNQPQHF.